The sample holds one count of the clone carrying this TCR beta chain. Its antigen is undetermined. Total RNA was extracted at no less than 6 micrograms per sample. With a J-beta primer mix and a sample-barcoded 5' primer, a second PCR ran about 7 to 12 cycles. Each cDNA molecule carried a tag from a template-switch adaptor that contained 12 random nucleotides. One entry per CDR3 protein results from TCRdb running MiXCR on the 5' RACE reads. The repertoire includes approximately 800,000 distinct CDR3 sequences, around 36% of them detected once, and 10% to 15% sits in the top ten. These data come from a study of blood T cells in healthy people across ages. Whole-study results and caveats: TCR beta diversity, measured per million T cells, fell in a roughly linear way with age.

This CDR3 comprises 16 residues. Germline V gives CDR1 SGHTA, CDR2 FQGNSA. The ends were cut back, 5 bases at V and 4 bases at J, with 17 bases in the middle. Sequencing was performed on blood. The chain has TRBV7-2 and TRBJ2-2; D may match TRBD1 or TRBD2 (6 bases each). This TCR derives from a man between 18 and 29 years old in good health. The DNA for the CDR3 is TGTGCCAGCAGCCTGTCGGGGGCCCCTGGCACCGGGGAGCTGTTTTTT. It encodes CASSLSGAPGTGELFF.